This T cell receptor (beta chain) was identified in a study of T cells after yellow fever vaccination. For the study at large: SMART-Seq v4 Ultra Low Input prepared the low-cell-number fractions. Study results and caveats: Subsequent booster samples again held most clones from primary vaccination (approximately 95% CD4, 85% to 90% CD8). The secondary response was weaker but peaked faster, day 5 versus 15.

MiXCR was run by TCRdb on the 5' RACE reads, yielding one entry per CDR3 protein. The repertoire consists of more than 65,000 distinct CDR3 sequences, with 5% to 6.5% occurring once and the leading ten covering roughly 2%. V was pared by 4 bases and J by 1 base, with 14 bases between. The CDR3 consists of 15 residues. CDR1 is MDHEN and CDR2 is SYDVKM in the germline V gene. This clonotype was detected ten times or more. Antigen specificity is unknown. The chain recombines TRBV28 with TRBJ2-7; D is perhaps TRBD1 (5 bases). The starting material was CD4+ T cells sorted from PBMCs, obtained roughly 15 days after the first yellow fever vaccination. This TCR derives from a man aged 18 to 30 who received the YFV17D yellow fever vaccine. This chain's CDR3 is CASSSPVSGSYEQYV. CDR3 in DNA: TGTGCCAGCAGTTCACCTGTCTCAGGGTCCTACGAGCAGTACGTC.